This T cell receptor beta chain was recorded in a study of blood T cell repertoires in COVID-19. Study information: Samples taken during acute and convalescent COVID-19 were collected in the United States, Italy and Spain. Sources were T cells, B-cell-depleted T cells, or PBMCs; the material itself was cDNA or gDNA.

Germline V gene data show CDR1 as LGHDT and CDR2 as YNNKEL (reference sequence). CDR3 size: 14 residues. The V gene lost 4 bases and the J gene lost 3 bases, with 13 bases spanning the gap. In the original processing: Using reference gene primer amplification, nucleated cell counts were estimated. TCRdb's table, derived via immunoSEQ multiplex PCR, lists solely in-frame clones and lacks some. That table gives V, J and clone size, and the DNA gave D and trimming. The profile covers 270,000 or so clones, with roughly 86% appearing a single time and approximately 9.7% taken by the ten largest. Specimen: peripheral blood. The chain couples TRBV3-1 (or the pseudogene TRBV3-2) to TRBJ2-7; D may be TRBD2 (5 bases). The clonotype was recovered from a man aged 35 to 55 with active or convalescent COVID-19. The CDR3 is CASSLLSGNYEQYF. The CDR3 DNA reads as TGTGCCAGCAGCCTCCTCTCGGGGAACTACGAGCAGTACTTC.